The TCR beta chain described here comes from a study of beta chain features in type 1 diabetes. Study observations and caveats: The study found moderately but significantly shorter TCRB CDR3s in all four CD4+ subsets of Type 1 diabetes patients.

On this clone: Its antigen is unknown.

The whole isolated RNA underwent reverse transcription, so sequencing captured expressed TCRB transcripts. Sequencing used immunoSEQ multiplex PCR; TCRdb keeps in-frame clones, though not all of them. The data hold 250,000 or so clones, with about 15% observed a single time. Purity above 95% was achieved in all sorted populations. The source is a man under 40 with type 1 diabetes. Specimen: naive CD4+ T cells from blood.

CDR3 bases: TGTGCCAGCAGTTTTCTCACCCGGGGACAGAACCAAGAGACCCAGTACTTC. Its translation is CASSFLTRGQNQETQYF. This chain joins TRBV27 and TRBJ2-5; 7 nucleotides agree with TRBD1. The germline V gene encodes CDR1 MNHEY and CDR2 SMNVEV (reference sequence). With V trimmed by 3 bases and J by 0 bases, 10 bases remained unmatched. The CDR3 runs 17 residues.